The sequence of this TCR beta chain was determined in a study of shared clonotypes between healthy human individuals. As concerns this clone: The antigen is unknown.

CDR1 and CDR2 (germline): MDHEN, SYDVKM. The CDR3 length is 15 residues. Trimming removed 3 bases from V and 1 base from J, with 13 bases in between. TCRdb's copy holds only in-frame clones and misses some; the assay was immunoSEQ multiplex PCR. The sample records more than 2 million clones, approximately 94% being singletons. Memory CD4+ cells were the fraction left after CD45RA+ naive selection. Points from the study as a whole: In contrast to clonotypes shared by all four donors, non-shared clonotypes had lower generation probabilities.

J is TRBJ2-7 and V is TRBV28; D is possibly TRBD1 (6 bases). Sequenced sample: naive CD4+ T cells sorted from blood. Sample subset: CD45RA+ positively selected. The TCR originated in a man between 18 and 29 years old in good health. The DNA for the CDR3 is TGTGCCAGCAGTTTCTCGGCTACAGGGTCCTACGAGCAGTACTTC. Protein sequence: CASSFSATGSYEQYF.